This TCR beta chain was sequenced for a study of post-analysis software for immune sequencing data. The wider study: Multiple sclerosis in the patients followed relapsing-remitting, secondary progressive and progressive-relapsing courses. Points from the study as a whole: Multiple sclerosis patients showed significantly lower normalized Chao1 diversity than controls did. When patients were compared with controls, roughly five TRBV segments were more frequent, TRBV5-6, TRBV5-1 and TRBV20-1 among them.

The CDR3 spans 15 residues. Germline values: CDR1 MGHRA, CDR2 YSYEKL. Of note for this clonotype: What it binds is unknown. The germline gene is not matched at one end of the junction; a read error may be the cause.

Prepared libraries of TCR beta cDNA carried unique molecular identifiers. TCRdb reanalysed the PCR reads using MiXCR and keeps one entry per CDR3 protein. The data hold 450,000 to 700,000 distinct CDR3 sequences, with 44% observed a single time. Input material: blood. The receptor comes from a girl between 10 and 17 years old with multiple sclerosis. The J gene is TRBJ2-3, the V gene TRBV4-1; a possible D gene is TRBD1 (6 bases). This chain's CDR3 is CASSLRGGSTDMQYF. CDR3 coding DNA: TGCGCCAGCAGCCTTAGAGGGGGTAGCACAGATATGCAGTATTTT.